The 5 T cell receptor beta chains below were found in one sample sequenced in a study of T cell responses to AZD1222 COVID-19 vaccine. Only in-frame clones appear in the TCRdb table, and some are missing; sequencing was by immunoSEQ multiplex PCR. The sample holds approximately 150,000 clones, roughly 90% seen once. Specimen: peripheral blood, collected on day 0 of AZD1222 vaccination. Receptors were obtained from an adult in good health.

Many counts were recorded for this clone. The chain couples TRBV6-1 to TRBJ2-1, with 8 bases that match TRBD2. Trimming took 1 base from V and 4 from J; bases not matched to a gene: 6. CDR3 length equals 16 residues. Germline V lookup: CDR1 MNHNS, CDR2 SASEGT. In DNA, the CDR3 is TGTGCCAGCAGTGAAGGTGCGGGGGGCTTATACAATGAGCAGTTCTTC. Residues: CASSEGAGGLYNEQFF.

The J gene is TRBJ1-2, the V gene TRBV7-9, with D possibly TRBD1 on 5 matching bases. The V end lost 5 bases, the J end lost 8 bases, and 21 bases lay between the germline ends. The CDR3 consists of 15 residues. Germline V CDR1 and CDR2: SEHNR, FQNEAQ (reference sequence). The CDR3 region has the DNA TGTGCCAGCAGCCTTCGGGACGTAGCGCGGGCCGGCTACACCTTC. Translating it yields CASSLRDVARAGYTF.

CDR3 loop: CASSFVPLGRANTEAFF. Written as DNA, the CDR3 is TGTGCCAGCAGCTTTGTCCCCCTGGGCCGAGCGAACACTGAAGCTTTCTTT. This chain links TRBV21-1 with TRBJ1-1; TRBD1 reflects the table's D call only, with no check against the DNA. TRBV21-1 represents a pseudogene. The CDR3 spans 17 residues.

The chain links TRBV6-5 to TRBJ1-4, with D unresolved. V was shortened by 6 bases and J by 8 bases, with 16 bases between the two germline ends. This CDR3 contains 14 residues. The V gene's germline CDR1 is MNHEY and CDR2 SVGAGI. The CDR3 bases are TGTGCCAGCAGGTCGGTGGGCCTACCGGAAAAACTGTTTTTT. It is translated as CASRSVGLPEKLFF.

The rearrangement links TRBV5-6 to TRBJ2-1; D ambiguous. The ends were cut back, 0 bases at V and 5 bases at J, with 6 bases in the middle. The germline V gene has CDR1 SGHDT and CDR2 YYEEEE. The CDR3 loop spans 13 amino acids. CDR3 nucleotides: TGTGCCAGCAGCTTGGGGGGTGACAATGAGCAGTTCTTC. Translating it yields CASSLGGDNEQFF.